The 32 T cell receptor beta chains presented below share a single source sample, sequenced in a study of PD-1 blockade in classical Hodgkin lymphoma. Sequencing was performed with immunoSEQ multiplex PCR; in TCRdb, only in-frame clones are kept and a portion is missing. In the table there are about 15,000 clones, around 84% of which are singletons. The patients all showed relapse after autologous stem cell transplantation, while their brentuximab vedotin exposure varied. The sample was peripheral blood mononuclear cells (PBMCs), taken at baseline. Receptors originate from a human donor with classical Hodgkin lymphoma.

The V gene is TRBV29-1, the J gene TRBJ2-3; D remains unclear. CDR1 is SQVTM, CDR2 ANQGSEA, per germline. Trimming took off 5 bases at V and 3 bases at J, with 12 bases between the two ends. This CDR3 is 13 amino acids long. CDR3 amino acids: CSVRLGLTDTQYF. CDR3 in DNA: TGCAGCGTTCGTCTAGGGCTGACAGATACGCAGTATTTT.

This sequence joins TRBV18 and TRBJ2-1; 9 bases line up with TRBD2. The junction had 5 bases not matched to a gene; V was cut back by 3 bases and J by 8 bases. The CDR3 length is 14 residues. CDR1 is KGHSH, CDR2 LQKENI, per germline. CDR3 residues: CASSPQGLAYEQFF. The CDR3 bases are TGTGCCAGCTCACCGCAGGGACTAGCCTATGAGCAGTTCTTC.

This sequence joins TRBV6-6 and TRBJ2-2; TRBD2 matches 7 bases. Germline lookup yields CDR1 MNHNY and CDR2 SVGAGI (reference sequence). This CDR3 contains 16 residues. The trim removed 2 bases at V and 1 base at J, leaving 4 bases unmatched. CDR3 in DNA: TGTGCCAGCAGTTACGGGCGGGGGAAGAACACCGGGGAGCTGTTTTTT. Translated, it gives CASSYGRGKNTGELFF.

The chain recombines TRBV18 with TRBJ2-5; 8 bases map to TRBD2. Germline assignment: CDR1 KGHSH and CDR2 LQKENI. The CDR3 totals 15 residues. V shed 2 bases, J shed 5 bases, and the junction held 7 bases outside the gene matches. The CDR3: CASSPTGGGEETQYF. In nucleotides, the CDR3 is TGTGCCAGCTCACCAACGGGAGGGGGAGAGGAGACCCAGTACTTC.

The chain joins TRBV7-2 to TRBJ2-6; D may correspond to TRBD1 or TRBD2 (5 bases each). Germline loops: CDR1 SGHTA, CDR2 FQGNSA. The CDR3 runs 15 residues. The ends were cut back, 1 base at V and 3 bases at J, with 7 bases in the middle. The CDR3 protein is CASSLVGDGANVLTF. For the CDR3, the DNA is TGTGCCAGCAGCTTAGTGGGGGATGGGGCCAACGTCCTGACTTTC. The complete variable domain, with remaining parts taken from reference TRBV7-2 and TRBJ2-6, reads GAGVSQSPSNKVTEKGKDVELRCDPISGHTALYWYRQSLGQGLEFLIYFQGNSAPDKSGLPSDRFSAERTGGSVSTLTIQRTQQEDSAVYLCASSLVGDGANVLTFGAGSRLTVL.

The chain recombines TRBV5-5 with TRBJ2-7; TRBD1 might be the D (5 bases). The V end was cut by 0 bases, the J end by 0 bases, with 16 bases between. In germline, CDR1 is SGHKS, CDR2 YYEKEE (reference sequence). The CDR3 covers 17 residues. CDR3 sequence: CASSLDRYFPSSYEQYV. In DNA, the CDR3 is TGTGCCAGCAGCTTGGACAGGTACTTCCCAAGCTCCTACGAGCAGTACGTC.

This chain uses TRBV30 with TRBJ1-5; the match to TRBD1 covers 7 bases. V trimming: 1 base; J trimming: 7 bases; junction bases outside the gene matches: 4. Germline V gives CDR1 GTSNPN, CDR2 SVGIG (reference sequence). There are 13 residues in the CDR3. This CDR3 is CAWSDRDSQPQHF. In DNA, the CDR3 is TGTGCCTGGAGTGACAGGGACAGCCAGCCCCAGCATTTT.

This CDR3 reads CASGLVTVAGEYNEQFF. CDR3 in DNA: TGTGCTAGTGGTTTGGTTACAGTAGCGGGAGAGTACAATGAGCAGTTCTTC. The chain joins TRBV12-5 to TRBJ2-1; 9 bases line up with TRBD2. The CDR3 runs 17 residues. The germline gives CDR1 LGHNT, CDR2 FRNRAP. Unmatched junction bases numbered 7, after V lost 0 bases and J lost 4 bases.

This clone was observed once. The V and J genes are TRBV5-1 and TRBJ2-1, with TRBD2 matching 11 bases. After removal of 0 bases from V and 6 bases from J, the junction contained 11 bases not matched to a gene. Germline values: CDR1 SGHRS, CDR2 YFSETQ. The CDR3 runs 18 residues. The CDR3: CASSLELAGVRGGNEQFF. CDR3 in DNA: TGCGCCAGCAGCTTGGAACTAGCGGGAGTACGGGGAGGCAATGAGCAGTTCTTC.

V is TRBV7-4 and J is TRBJ1-5, with 8 bases aligning to TRBD1. The ends lost 5 bases at V and 0 bases at J; junction bases unmatched: 6. There are 16 residues in the CDR3. CDR1 and CDR2 from the germline V gene are SGHVT and SQSDAQ. CDR3 coding DNA: TGTGCCAGCAGCCCGTACGACAGGGGTAGCAATCAGCCCCAGCATTTT. Translation gives CASSPYDRGSNQPQHF. The complete variable domain, with remaining parts taken from reference TRBV7-4 and TRBJ1-5, reads GAGVSQSPRYKVAKRGRDVALRCDSISGHVTLYWYRQTLGQGSEVLTYSQSDAQRDKSGRPSGRFSAERPERSVSTLKIQRTEQGDSAVYLCASSPYDRGSNQPQHFGDGTRLSIL.

This rearrangement joins TRBV27 to TRBJ1-1, with D uncertain. The CDR3 covers 13 residues. The germline V gene has CDR1 MNHEY and CDR2 SMNVEV (reference sequence). Trimming shortened V by 5 bases and J by 1 base, and 8 bases separated the two germline ends. CDR3: CASSRNRNTEAFF. The CDR3 nucleotides read TGTGCCAGCAGTCGCAACAGGAACACTGAAGCTTTCTTT.

CDR3 region: CASSSPYNEQFF. As DNA, the CDR3 is TGTGCCAGCAGCTCCCCATACAATGAGCAGTTCTTC. V is TRBV6-6 and J is TRBJ2-1; the D is unclear. Looked up from germline, CDR1 is MNHNY and CDR2 is SVGAGI (reference sequence). Trimming removed 6 bases from V and 4 bases from J, with 7 bases in between. The CDR3 is 12 residues long.

V and J are TRBV5-1 and TRBJ1-3; 9 bases match TRBD1. The ends lost 4 bases at V and 8 bases at J; junction bases unmatched: 4. From germline, CDR1 is SGHRS and CDR2 YFSETQ. The CDR3 sequence is 13 residues long. This CDR3 reads CASSPGQGYTIYF. The CDR3 bases are TGCGCCAGCAGCCCGGGACAGGGATACACCATATATTTT.

CDR3 bases: TGCGCCAGCAGCTTGAGTGGGGCCAGCTCCTACGAGCAGTACTTC. As protein: CASSLSGASSYEQYF. The chain couples TRBV5-1 to TRBJ2-7, with a weak D call TRBD1 (5 bases). V lost 1 base and J lost 0, with 11 bases in between. Per germline, CDR1 SGHRS and CDR2 YFSETQ. The CDR3 runs 15 residues.

This clone is a singleton in its sample. This chain links TRBV28 with TRBJ2-1; TRBD2 aligns across 8 bases. The germline V gene encodes CDR1 MDHEN and CDR2 SYDVKM. Unmatched junction bases numbered 8, after V lost 6 bases and J lost 4 bases. The length of the CDR3 is 15 residues. CDR3 amino acids: CASSSSGGIYNEQFF. For the CDR3, the DNA is TGTGCCAGCAGCTCCAGCGGGGGCATTTACAATGAGCAGTTCTTC.

The V call is TRBV11-2, the J call TRBJ1-1; weak D call: TRBD1 (5 bases). CDR1 and CDR2 (germline): SGHAT, FQNNGV. The CDR3 spans 17 residues. The V end lost 4 bases, the J end lost 0 bases, and 18 bases lay between the germline ends. DNA of the CDR3: TGTGCCAGCAGCTCTCAGGGTTGGCGCTCGGTGAACACTGAAGCTTTCTTT. Translated, it gives CASSSQGWRSVNTEAFF.

This clone was picked up a small number of times. This sequence joins TRBV4-2 and TRBJ1-1; D gene ambiguous. The V gene lost 0 bases and the J gene lost 1 base, with 6 bases spanning the gap. Germline V gives CDR1 LGHNA, CDR2 YNFKEQ. This CDR3 contains 14 residues. CDR3 residues: CASSQDGQNTEAFF. CDR3 bases: TGTGCCAGCAGCCAAGATGGGCAGAACACTGAAGCTTTCTTT.

Only a few counts were recorded for this clone. The chain carries TRBV5-5 and TRBJ1-1; D is perhaps TRBD1 (6 bases). CDR3 size: 15 residues. Germline V gene sequence: CDR1 SGHKS, CDR2 YYEKEE (reference sequence). Trimming took off 4 bases at V and 0 bases at J, with 13 bases between the two ends. DNA of the CDR3: TGTGCCAGCAGCCTTTGGACAGTGCTGAACACTGAAGCTTTCTTT. It is translated as CASSLWTVLNTEAFF.

The gene calls are TRBV4-2 and TRBJ2-7; 9 nucleotides line up with TRBD1. Trimming cost V 4 bases and J 1 base; bases outside gene matches: 8. The CDR3 is 16 residues long. Germline CDR1 is LGHNA and CDR2 is YNFKEQ. The CDR3 DNA is TGTGCCAGCAGCCGCGTGACAGGGGGAGCATCCTACGAGCAGTACTTC. It encodes CASSRVTGGASYEQYF.

The chain joins TRBV7-8 to TRBJ1-1, with D maybe TRBD1 (5 bases). The CDR3 is 15 amino acids. The germline V and J ends were trimmed by 1 base and 5 bases, with 14 bases remaining between them. CDR1 is SGHVS, CDR2 FQNEAQ, per germline. CDR3 in amino acids: CASSLVGASFTEAFF. The CDR3 coding sequence is TGTGCCAGCAGCTTAGTTGGGGCCTCGTTTACTGAAGCTTTCTTT.

The chain uses TRBV10-3 and TRBJ1-1, with unresolved D. The CDR3 is 15 residues long. V gave up 1 base and J gave up 2 bases, with 11 bases separating them. Germline-derived CDR1 and CDR2 are ENHRY and SYGVKD. The CDR3 here is CAISEFRTSNTEAFF. In DNA, the CDR3 is TGTGCCATCAGTGAGTTCAGGACCTCAAACACTGAAGCTTTCTTT.

This sequence joins TRBV18 and TRBJ2-1; unclear D gene. The CDR3 sequence is 15 residues long. V shed 2 bases and J shed 1 base, with 9 bases lying between them. Germline lookup yields CDR1 KGHSH and CDR2 LQKENI. The DNA for the CDR3 is TGTGCCAGCTCACCATTGCTAATATCCTACAATGAGCAGTTCTTC. This translates into CASSPLLISYNEQFF.

This clone was seen a few times. The V and J genes are TRBV28 and TRBJ1-2, with D possibly being TRBD1 (6 bases). The germline V gene has CDR1 MDHEN and CDR2 SYDVKM. Trimming took off 6 bases at V and 4 bases at J, with 15 bases between the two ends. The length of the CDR3 is 14 residues. CDR3 loop: CASRGGQSRYGYTF. In DNA, the CDR3 is TGTGCCAGCAGGGGGGGACAATCCCGCTATGGCTACACCTTC.

A few counts support this clone. J is TRBJ1-1 and V is TRBV20-1; D is unresolved. Germline values: CDR1 DFQATT, CDR2 SNEGSKA (reference sequence). V shed 2 bases and J shed 2 bases, with 3 bases lying between them. The CDR3 consists of 11 residues. CDR3 protein: CSARINTEAFF. As DNA, the CDR3 is TGCAGTGCTAGAATCAACACTGAAGCTTTCTTT.

This clone was recorded only once. This rearrangement joins TRBV5-1 to TRBJ2-2; D assignment may be TRBD1 or TRBD2 (6 bases each). Germline V gene lookup returns CDR1 SGHRS and CDR2 YFSETQ. This CDR3 comprises 15 residues. The V end lost 4 bases, the J end lost 6 bases, and 16 bases lay between the germline ends. CDR3 residues: CASSPPARGAGELFF. Written as DNA, the CDR3 is TGCGCCAGCAGCCCCCCAGCTAGGGGGGCCGGGGAGCTGTTTTTT.

The gene calls are TRBV7-9 and TRBJ1-4, with D possibly TRBD1 on 6 matching bases. V was cut by 1 base and J by 7 bases, with 10 bases left in between. Germline CDR1 and CDR2: SEHNR and FQNEAQ (reference sequence). CDR3 size: 14 residues. CDR3 amino acids: CASSLDRVFEKLFF. CDR3 nucleotide sequence: TGTGCCAGCAGCTTAGACAGGGTGTTTGAAAAACTGTTTTTT. The full variable domain, completed using reference TRBV7-9 and TRBJ1-4, is DTGVSQNPRHKITKRGQNVTFRCDPISEHNRLYWYRQTLGQGPEFLTYFQNEAQLEKSRLLSDRFSAERPKGSFSTLEIQRTEQGDSAMYLCASSLDRVFEKLFFGSGTQLSVL.

V gene TRBV29-1 combines with J gene TRBJ2-7, with TRBD2 matching 7 bases. Germline assignment: CDR1 SQVTM and CDR2 ANQGSEA. With 0 bases clipped from V and 1 base from J, the junction kept 6 bases outside the gene matches. The CDR3 totals 15 residues. CDR3 coding DNA: TGCAGCGTTGAAGATGCGGGGGTCGAGTCCTACGAGCAGTACTTC. It is translated as CSVEDAGVESYEQYF.

The chain links TRBV30 to TRBJ1-5; D unclear. From germline, CDR1 is GTSNPN and CDR2 SVGIG (reference sequence). V was pared by 1 base and J by 6 bases, with 16 bases between. CDR3 length equals 15 residues. DNA of the CDR3: TGTGCCTGGAGTGCCAACGACATCTCGGGTCAGCCCCAGCATTTT. This codes for CAWSANDISGQPQHF.

The rearrangement links TRBV28 to TRBJ1-1; D gene uncertain. The CDR3 has 15 residues. V was cut by 7 bases and J by 3 bases, with 18 bases left in between. Per the germline V gene, CDR1 is MDHEN and CDR2 is SYDVKM. CDR3 DNA: TGTGCCAGCACCACCGAACCGTCTTTTGACACTGAAGCTTTCTTT. Translating it yields CASTTEPSFDTEAFF.

The CDR3 DNA reads TGTGCCAGCAGCCAAGACGGGCCAGGACATAGCAATCAGCCCCAGCATTTT. Residues: CASSQDGPGHSNQPQHF. The V call is TRBV4-2, the J call TRBJ1-5; D possibly corresponds to TRBD1 (5 bases). V was cut by 0 bases and J by 0 bases, with 12 bases left in between. The CDR3 loop spans 17 amino acids. Germline CDR1 LGHNA, CDR2 YNFKEQ.

The V and J genes are TRBV29-1 and TRBJ2-6, with TRBD1 identical over 7 bases. Germline V gene data show CDR1 as SQVTM and CDR2 as ANQGSEA. There are 15 residues in the CDR3. V shed 7 bases, J shed 4 bases, and the junction held 10 bases outside the gene matches. The CDR3 loop is CSGTKTGPGANVLTF. CDR3 nucleotide sequence: TGCAGCGGTACAAAGACAGGGCCCGGGGCCAACGTCCTGACTTTC.

V gene TRBV18 combines with J gene TRBJ1-6, with 7 bases that match TRBD1. CDR1 and CDR2 (germline): KGHSH, LQKENI. The CDR3 is made up of 14 amino acids. J lost 4 bases, V lost 3 bases, and 0 bases had no gene match. The CDR3 loop is CASSPGQYNSPLHF. The CDR3 DNA is TGTGCCAGCTCACCGGGACAGTATAATTCACCCCTCCACTTT.